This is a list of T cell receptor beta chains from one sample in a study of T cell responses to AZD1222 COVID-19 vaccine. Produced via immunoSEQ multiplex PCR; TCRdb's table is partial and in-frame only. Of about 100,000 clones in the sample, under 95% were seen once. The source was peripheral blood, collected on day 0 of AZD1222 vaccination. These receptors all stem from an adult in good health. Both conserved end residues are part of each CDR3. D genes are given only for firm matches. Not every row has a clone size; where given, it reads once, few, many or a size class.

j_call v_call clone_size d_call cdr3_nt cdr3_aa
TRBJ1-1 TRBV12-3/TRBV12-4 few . TGTGCCAGCAGTTTGAGGACCGAAGCTTTCTTT CASSLRTEAFF
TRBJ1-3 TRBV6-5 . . TGTGCCAGCAGGACGGACCAACGATCTGGAAACACCATATATTTT CASRTDQRSGNTIYF
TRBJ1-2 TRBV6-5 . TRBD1 TGTGCCAGCAGGATACAGGGGGCAGGAGGCTACACCTTC CASRIQGAGGYTF
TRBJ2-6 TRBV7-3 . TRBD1 TGTGCCAGCAGCTTAACGGGGCGGGGACAGGGAGCCGGGGCCAACGTCCTGACTTTC CASSLTGRGQGAGANVLTF
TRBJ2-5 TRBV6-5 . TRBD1 TGTGCCAGCAGGTTGACAGGGGGCGAGGTGGAGACCCAGTACTTC CASRLTGGEVETQYF
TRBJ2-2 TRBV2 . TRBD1 TGTGCCAGCAGATTCAGGGGGCTGGGGAACACCGGGGAGCTGTTTTTT CASRFRGLGNTGELFF
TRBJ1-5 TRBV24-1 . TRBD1 TGTGCCACCAGTGACCGAAGGACAGGGTTTGGCAATCAGCCCCAGCATTTT CATSDRRTGFGNQPQHF
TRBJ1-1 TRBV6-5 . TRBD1 TGTGCCAGCAGTTACTGGGGACAGGGGTCTGAAGCTTTCTTT CASSYWGQGSEAFF
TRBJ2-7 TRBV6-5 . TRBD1 TGTGCCAGCATTATATCCGGGACAGGGAATAACGAGCAGTACTTC CASIISGTGNNEQYF
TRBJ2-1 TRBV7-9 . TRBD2 TGTGCCAGCAGCTTTTTAGCGGGAGCAGGGAATGAGCAGTTCTTC CASSFLAGAGNEQFF
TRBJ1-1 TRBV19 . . TGTGCCAGTAGTATCCGAGGACTGCCTTACGAAGCTTTCTTT CASSIRGLPYEAFF
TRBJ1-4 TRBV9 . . TGTGCCAGCAGCCCCCTCGCGCAGGGGAGTACGTGGAAACTGTTTTTT CASSPLAQGSTWKLFF
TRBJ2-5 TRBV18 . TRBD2 TGTGCCAGCTCACCACCGGGAGGGAACCAAGAGACCCAGTACTTC CASSPPGGNQETQYF
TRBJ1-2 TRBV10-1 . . TGCGCCAGCAGTGGGAATAACTATGGCTACACCTTC CASSGNNYGYTF
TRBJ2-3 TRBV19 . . TGTGCCAGTAGTATAGGAGGGGCCACAGATACGCAGTATTTT CASSIGGATDTQYF
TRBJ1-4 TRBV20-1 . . TGCAGTGCTAGTTACTGGGGAATAGTAGAAAAACTGTTTTTT CSASYWGIVEKLFF